Detailed here is one T cell receptor (beta chain). Its antigen is as yet unknown. RNA, at roughly 0.45 to 1 ug, was reverse transcribed with random hexamers. TCRdb redid the calling of the immunoSEQ multiplex PCR reads with MiXCR, one entry per CDR3 protein. The data show roughly 89,000 distinct CDR3 sequences, 95% to 96% seen once. Germline-derived CDR1 and CDR2 are SGHAT and FQNNGV. This CDR3 is 15 amino acids long. V shed 2 bases and J 7 bases; nucleotides not matched to a gene: 7. This record belongs to a study of CD8 T cells in Susac syndrome. Study conclusions and caveats: The study conceded that its TCR sequencing and HLA analysis involved relatively few individuals.

Patients with Susac syndrome met diagnostic criteria defined recently for definite or probable disease. The sequence was collected from a human donor with Susac syndrome. The genes are TRBV11-2 and TRBJ1-4; 7 bases agree with TRBD1. The source material was CD8+ T cells from PBMCs. This CDR3 is CASSLYSGTVEKLFF. CDR3 sequence (DNA): TGTGCCAGCAGCTTATACTCCGGGACAGTTGAAAAACTGTTTTTT.